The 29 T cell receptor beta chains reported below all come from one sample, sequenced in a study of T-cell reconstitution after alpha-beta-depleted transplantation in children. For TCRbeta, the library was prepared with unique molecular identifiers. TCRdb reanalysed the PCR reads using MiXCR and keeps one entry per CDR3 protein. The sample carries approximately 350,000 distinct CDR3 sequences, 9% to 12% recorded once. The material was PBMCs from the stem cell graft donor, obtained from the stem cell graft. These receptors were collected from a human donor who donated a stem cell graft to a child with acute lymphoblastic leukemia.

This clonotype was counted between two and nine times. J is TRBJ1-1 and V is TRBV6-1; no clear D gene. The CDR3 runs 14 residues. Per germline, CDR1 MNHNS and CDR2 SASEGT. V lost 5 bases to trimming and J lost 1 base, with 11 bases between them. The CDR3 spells CASSPFVGNTEAFF. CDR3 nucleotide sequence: TGTGCCAGCAGTCCCTTCGTGGGGAACACTGAAGCTTTCTTT.

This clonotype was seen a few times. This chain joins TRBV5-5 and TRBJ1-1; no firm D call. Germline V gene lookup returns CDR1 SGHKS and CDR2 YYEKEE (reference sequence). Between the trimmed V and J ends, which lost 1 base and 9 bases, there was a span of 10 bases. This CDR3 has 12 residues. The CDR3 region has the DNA TGTGCCAGCAGCTTGATGACGGACCAAGCTTTCTTT. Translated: CASSLMTDQAFF.

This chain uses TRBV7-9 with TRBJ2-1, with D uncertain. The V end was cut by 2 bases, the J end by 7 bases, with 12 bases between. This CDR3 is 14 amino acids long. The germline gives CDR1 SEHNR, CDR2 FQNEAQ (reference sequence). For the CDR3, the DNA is TGTGCCAGCAGCTTACGCCTGAAGATAAATGAGCAGTTCTTC. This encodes CASSLRLKINEQFF.

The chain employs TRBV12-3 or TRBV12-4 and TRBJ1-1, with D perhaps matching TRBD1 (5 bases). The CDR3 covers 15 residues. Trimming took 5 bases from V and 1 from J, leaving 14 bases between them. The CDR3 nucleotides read TGTGCCAGCAGTCCCTGGGACGGAGGGAACACTGAAGCTTTCTTT. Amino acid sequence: CASSPWDGGNTEAFF.

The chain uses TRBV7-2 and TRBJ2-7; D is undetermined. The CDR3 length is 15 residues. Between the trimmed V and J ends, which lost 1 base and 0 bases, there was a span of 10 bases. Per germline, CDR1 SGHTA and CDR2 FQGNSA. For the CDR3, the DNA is TGTGCCAGCAGCTTAGTCCCAGGCACCTCCTACGAGCAGTACTTC. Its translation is CASSLVPGTSYEQYF.

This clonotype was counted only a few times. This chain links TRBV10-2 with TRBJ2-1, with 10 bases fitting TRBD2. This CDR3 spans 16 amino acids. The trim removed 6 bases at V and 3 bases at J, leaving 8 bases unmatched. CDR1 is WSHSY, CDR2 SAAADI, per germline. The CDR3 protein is CASRDSSGSGYNEQFF. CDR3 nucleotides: TGCGCCAGCAGAGATTCTAGCGGGAGTGGCTACAATGAGCAGTTCTTC.

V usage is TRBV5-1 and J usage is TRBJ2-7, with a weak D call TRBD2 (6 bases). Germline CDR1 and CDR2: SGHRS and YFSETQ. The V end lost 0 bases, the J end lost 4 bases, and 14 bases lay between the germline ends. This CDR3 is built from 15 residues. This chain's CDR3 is CASSLGRGLEYEQYF. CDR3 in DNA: TGCGCCAGCAGCTTGGGGCGGGGACTCGAATACGAGCAGTACTTC.

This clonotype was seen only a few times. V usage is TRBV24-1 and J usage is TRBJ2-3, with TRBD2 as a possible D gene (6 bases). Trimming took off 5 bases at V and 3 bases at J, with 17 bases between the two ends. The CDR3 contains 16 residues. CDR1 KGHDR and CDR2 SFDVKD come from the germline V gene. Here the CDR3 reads CATSARGNLGTDTQYF. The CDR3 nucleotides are TGTGCCACCAGTGCCCGGGGGAACCTCGGGACAGATACGCAGTATTTT.

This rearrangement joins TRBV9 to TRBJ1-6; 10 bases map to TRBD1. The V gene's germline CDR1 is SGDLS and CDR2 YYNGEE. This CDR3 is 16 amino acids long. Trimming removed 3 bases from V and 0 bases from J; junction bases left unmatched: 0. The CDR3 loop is CASSGDRGSYNSPLHF. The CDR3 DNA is TGTGCCAGCAGCGGGGACAGGGGCTCCTATAATTCACCCCTCCACTTT.

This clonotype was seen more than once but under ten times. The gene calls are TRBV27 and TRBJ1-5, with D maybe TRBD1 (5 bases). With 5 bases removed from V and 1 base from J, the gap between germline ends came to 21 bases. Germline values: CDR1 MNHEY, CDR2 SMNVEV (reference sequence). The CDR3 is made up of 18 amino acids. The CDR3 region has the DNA TGTGCCAGCAGTACGTCCGGTAGACAGCGCCAAAGCAATCAGCCCCAGCATTTT. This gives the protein CASSTSGRQRQSNQPQHF.

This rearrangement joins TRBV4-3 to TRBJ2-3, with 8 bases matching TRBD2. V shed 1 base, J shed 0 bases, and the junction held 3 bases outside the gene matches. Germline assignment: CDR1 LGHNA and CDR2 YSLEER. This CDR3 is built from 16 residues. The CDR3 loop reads CASSQGGGGSTDTQYF. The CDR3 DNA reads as TGCGCCAGCAGCCAAGGAGGCGGGGGGAGCACAGATACGCAGTATTTT.

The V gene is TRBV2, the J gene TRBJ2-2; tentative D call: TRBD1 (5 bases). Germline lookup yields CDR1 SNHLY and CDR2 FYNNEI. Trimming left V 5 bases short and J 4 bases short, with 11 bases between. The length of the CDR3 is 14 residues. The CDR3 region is CASSLGAGTGELFF. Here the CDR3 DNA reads TGTGCCAGCAGTTTAGGGGCCGGCACCGGGGAGCTGTTTTTT.

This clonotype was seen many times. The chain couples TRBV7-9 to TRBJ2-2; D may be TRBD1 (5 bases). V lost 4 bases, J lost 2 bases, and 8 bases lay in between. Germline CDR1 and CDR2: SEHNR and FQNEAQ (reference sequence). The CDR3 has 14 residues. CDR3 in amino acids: CASSSGHNTGELFF. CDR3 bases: TGTGCCAGCAGCTCAGGACACAACACCGGGGAGCTGTTTTTT.

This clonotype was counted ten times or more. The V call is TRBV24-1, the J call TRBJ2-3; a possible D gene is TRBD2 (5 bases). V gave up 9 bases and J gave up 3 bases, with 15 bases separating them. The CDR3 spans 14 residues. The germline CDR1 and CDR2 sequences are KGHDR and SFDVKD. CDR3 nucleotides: TGTGCCACCGCGAGCGGAGGAGCGACAGATACGCAGTATTTT. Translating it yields CATASGGATDTQYF.

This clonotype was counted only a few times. The CDR3 protein is CASSLREGTQETQYF. The CDR3 DNA reads TGTGCCAGCAGCCTGAGAGAGGGGACTCAAGAGACCCAGTACTTC. This chain joins TRBV7-3 and TRBJ2-5, with D maybe TRBD2 (6 bases). Trimming removed 5 bases from V and 2 bases from J, with 15 bases in between. The germline V gene encodes CDR1 SGHTA and CDR2 FQGTGA. The CDR3 totals 15 residues. Complete variable domain (other parts from reference TRBV7-3 and TRBJ2-5): GAGVSQTPSNKVTEKGKYVELRCDPISGHTALYWYRQSLGQGPEFLIYFQGTGAADDSGLPNDRFFAVRPEGSVSTLKIQRTERGDSAVYLCASSLREGTQETQYFGPGTRLLVL.

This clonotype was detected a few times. CDR3 in amino acids: CASSLSGPSGSYEQYF. The CDR3 DNA follows: TGCGCCAGCAGCTTGTCTGGGCCTAGCGGCTCCTACGAGCAGTACTTC. The chain links TRBV5-1 to TRBJ2-7; TRBD2 matches 7 bases. The CDR3 contains 16 residues. V trimming: 1 base; J trimming: 0 bases; junction bases outside the gene matches: 7. The germline gives CDR1 SGHRS, CDR2 YFSETQ.

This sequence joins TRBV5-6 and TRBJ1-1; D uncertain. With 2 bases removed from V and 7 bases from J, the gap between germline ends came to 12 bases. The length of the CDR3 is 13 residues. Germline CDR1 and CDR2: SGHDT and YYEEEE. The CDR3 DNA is TGTGCCAGCAGCTTCGCTACTGCGGGTGAAGCTTTCTTT. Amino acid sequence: CASSFATAGEAFF.

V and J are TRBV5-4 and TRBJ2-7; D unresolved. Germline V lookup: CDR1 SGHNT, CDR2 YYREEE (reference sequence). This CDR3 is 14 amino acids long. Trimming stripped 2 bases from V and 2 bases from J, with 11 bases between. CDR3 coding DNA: TGTGCCAGCAGCTTCGGTTCGAACCCCTACGAGCAGTACTTC. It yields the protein CASSFGSNPYEQYF.

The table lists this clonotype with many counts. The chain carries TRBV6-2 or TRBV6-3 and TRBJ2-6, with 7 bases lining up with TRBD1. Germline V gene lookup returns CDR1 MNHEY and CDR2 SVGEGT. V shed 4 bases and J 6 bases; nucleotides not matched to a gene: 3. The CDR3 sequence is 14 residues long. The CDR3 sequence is CASSWGTEANVLTF. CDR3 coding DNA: TGTGCCAGCAGTTGGGGGACAGAGGCCAACGTCCTGACTTTC.

The CDR3 DNA follows: TGTGCCAGCAGCCCGGATAGCGGGAGTAACAATGAGCAGTTCTTC. It codes for CASSPDSGSNNEQFF. The chain is built from TRBV7-2 and TRBJ2-1; TRBD2 matches at 9 bases. V dropped 5 bases and J dropped 5; count of bases not matched to a gene: 7. Germline loops: CDR1 SGHTA, CDR2 FQGNSA. CDR3 length: 15 amino acids.

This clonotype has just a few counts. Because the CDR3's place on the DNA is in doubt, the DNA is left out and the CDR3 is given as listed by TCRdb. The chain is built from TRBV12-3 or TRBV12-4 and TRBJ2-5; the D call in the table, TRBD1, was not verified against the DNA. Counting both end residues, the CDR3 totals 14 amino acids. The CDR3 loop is CASILGGYQETQYF.

CDR3 sequence reads: CASSQEAGFSYEQYF. The CDR3 DNA sequence: TGCGCCAGCAGCCAAGAGGCGGGCTTCTCCTACGAGCAGTACTTC. The chain carries TRBV4-3 and TRBJ2-7; D may be TRBD2 (5 bases). Trimming took off 0 bases at V and 0 bases at J, with 9 bases between the two ends. Germline V gene sequence: CDR1 LGHNA, CDR2 YSLEER. CDR3 size: 15 residues.

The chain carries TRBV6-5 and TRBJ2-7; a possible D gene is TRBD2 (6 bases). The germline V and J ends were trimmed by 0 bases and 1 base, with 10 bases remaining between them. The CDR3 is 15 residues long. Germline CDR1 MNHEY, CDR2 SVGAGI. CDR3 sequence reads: CASSYSGGISYEQYF. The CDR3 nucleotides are TGTGCCAGCAGTTACTCGGGGGGAATTTCCTACGAGCAGTACTTC.

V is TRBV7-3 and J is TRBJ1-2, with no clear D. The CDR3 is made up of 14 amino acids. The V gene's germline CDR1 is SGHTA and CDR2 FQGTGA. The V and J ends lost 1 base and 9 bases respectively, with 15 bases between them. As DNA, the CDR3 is TGTGCCAGCAGCTTAATGGAGGGAAAGTCGCGCTACACCTTC. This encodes CASSLMEGKSRYTF.

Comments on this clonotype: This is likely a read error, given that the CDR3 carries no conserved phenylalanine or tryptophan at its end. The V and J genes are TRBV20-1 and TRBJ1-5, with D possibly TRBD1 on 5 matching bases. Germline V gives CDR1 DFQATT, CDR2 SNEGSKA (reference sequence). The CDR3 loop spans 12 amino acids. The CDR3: CSSGRQDQPQHL. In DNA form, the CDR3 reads TGCAGCTCGGGACGGCAGGATCAGCCCCAGCATTTG.

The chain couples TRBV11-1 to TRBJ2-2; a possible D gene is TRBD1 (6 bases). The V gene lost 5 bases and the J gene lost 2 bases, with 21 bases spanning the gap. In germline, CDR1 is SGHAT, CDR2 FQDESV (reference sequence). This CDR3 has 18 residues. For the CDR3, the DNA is TGTGCCAGCAGCCCGCGCCGGACAGCTACACCAAACACCGGGGAGCTGTTTTTT. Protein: CASSPRRTATPNTGELFF.

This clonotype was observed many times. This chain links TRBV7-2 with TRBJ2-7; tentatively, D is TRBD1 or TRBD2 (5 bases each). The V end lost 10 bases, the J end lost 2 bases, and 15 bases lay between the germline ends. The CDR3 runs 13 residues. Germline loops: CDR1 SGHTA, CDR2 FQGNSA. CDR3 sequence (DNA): TGTGCCACTGTGGGGACCGGGACCTACGAGCAGTACTTC. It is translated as CATVGTGTYEQYF.

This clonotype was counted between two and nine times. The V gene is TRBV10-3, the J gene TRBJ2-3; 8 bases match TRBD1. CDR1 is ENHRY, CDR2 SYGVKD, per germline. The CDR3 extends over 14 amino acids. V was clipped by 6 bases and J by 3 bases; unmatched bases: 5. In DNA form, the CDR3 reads TGTGCCATCAGGGACAGGGCGAGAACAGATACGCAGTATTTT. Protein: CAIRDRARTDTQYF.

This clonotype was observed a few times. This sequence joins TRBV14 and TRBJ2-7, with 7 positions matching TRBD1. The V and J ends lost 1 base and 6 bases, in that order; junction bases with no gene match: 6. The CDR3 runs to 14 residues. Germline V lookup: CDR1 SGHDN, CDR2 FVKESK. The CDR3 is CASSQVRGQGEQYF. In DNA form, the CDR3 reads TGTGCCAGCAGCCAAGTGAGGGGGCAAGGCGAGCAGTACTTC.